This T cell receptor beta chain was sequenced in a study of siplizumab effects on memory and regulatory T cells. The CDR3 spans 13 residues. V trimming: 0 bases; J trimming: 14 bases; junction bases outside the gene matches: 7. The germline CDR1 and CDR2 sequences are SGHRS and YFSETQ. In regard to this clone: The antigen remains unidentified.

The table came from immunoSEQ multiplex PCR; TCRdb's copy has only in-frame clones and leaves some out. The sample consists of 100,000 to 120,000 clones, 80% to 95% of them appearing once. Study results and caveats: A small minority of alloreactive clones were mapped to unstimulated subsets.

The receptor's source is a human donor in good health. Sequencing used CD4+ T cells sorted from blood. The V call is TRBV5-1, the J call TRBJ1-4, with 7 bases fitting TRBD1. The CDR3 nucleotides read TGCGCCAGCAGCTTGGAGGCAGGGGGAGGTCTGTTTTTT. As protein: CASSLEAGGGLFF.